The subject of this entry is one TCR beta chain. Germline loops: CDR1 KGHSH, CDR2 LQKENI. This CDR3 spans 14 amino acids. Trimming pared 6 bases from V and 0 bases from J, leaving 9 bases between. Original methodology: Amplifying reference gene primers gave estimates of nucleated cell counts. Using immunoSEQ multiplex PCR, the repertoire was profiled, and TCRdb retains in-frame clones only, with some absent. V, J and clone size reflect that table, while D and trimming were determined from the DNA. The sample has more than 250,000 clones, around 88% seen once. This entry comes from a study of blood T cell repertoires in COVID-19. Participant ages covered 18 to 89 years across 20 to 25 US areas. The study counted Cohort 3 donors as recovered given two negative PCRs, clearance, or symptom resolution.

Material for sequencing was PBMCs or T cells enriched from blood (not recorded which). This chain uses TRBV18 with TRBJ2-4; D is possibly TRBD2 (5 bases). The sequence came from a woman aged 40 to 50 who had recovered from COVID-19. CDR3 sequence: CASSPAGAKNIQYF. CDR3 in DNA: TGTGCCAGCTCGCCCGCGGGAGCCAAAAACATTCAGTACTTC.